What follows are 9 T cell receptor beta chains derived from one specimen sequenced in a study of cytomegalovirus exposure and HLA in healthy donors. Researchers ran the PCR with 60 Vbeta and 13 Jbeta primers. Assay used: immunoSEQ multiplex PCR; TCRdb lists only in-frame clones, some missing. The sample has 95,000 to 150,000 clones, around 75% seen once; the top ten hold about 2%. Sequencing was done on a sample of PBMCs. These receptors all come from a man aged 25-45 years in good health and CMV-seronegative.

V gene TRBV19 combines with J gene TRBJ1-5, with 10 nucleotides matching TRBD1. Trimming removed 4 bases from V and 7 bases from J; junction bases left unmatched: 16. Germline CDR1 reads LNHDA; CDR2 reads SQIVND (reference sequence). The CDR3 consists of 18 residues. CDR3 protein: CASSRGGTGAPGGQPQHF. CDR3 sequence (DNA): TGTGCCAGTAGTAGGGGCGGGACAGGGGCCCCTGGCGGGCAGCCCCAGCATTTT.

The V and J genes are TRBV6-5 and TRBJ2-5; possibly TRBD2 for D (5 bases). The end of the DNA is better explained by TRBJ2-7, so the J call may be wrong. CDR3 length: 13 residues. CDR1 and CDR2 (germline): MNHEY, SVGAGI. This chain's CDR3 is CASSYSPSHEQYF. In DNA form, the CDR3 reads TGTGCCAGCAGTTACTCCCCTAGCCACGAGCAGTACTTC.

The genes are TRBV9 and TRBJ1-2, with a possible D match to TRBD1 (5 bases). The germline V and J ends were trimmed by 3 bases and 0 bases, with 15 bases remaining between them. CDR1 is SGDLS and CDR2 is YYNGEE in the germline V gene. The CDR3 contains 16 residues. The CDR3 coding sequence is TGTGCCAGCAGCGCCCAGCCATGGGGCGCTAACTATGGCTACACCTTC. This gives the protein CASSAQPWGANYGYTF.

V is TRBV7-9 and J is TRBJ1-1; D may be TRBD1 (5 bases). The CDR3 sequence is 15 residues long. Germline V gene data show CDR1 as SEHNR and CDR2 as FQNEAQ (reference sequence). Trimming took off 6 bases at V and 3 bases at J, with 17 bases between the two ends. The CDR3: CASRLMEWGDTEAFF. For the CDR3, the DNA is TGTGCCAGCAGGCTTATGGAGTGGGGGGACACTGAAGCTTTCTTT.

The gene calls are TRBV2 and TRBJ2-3; TRBD2 matches at 8 bases. This CDR3 has 14 residues. From germline, CDR1 is SNHLY and CDR2 FYNNEI. After removal of 6 bases from V and 5 bases from J, the junction contained 7 bases not matched to a gene. The CDR3 nucleotides read TGTGCCAGCAGCCTCGGGACTAGAGGAGATACGCAGTATTTT. Translated: CASSLGTRGDTQYF.

Regarding this clone: Germline and junction disagree at one end, which may indicate a read error. The V call is TRBV5-1, the J call TRBJ2-4; 15 bases are a match to TRBD2. The CDR3 has 16 residues. CDR1 SGHRS and CDR2 YFSETQ come from the germline V gene. The CDR3 region is CASSVGLAGGENSQYF. CDR3 nucleotides: TGCGCCAGCAGCGTCGGACTAGCGGGGGGGGAAAACAGTCAGTACTTC.

This clone has more than one count but fewer than ten. The chain couples TRBV27 to TRBJ1-2, with D maybe TRBD1 (6 bases). This CDR3 is 14 amino acids long. The V gene lost 5 bases and the J gene lost 4 bases, with 14 bases spanning the gap. CDR1 and CDR2 from the germline V gene are MNHEY and SMNVEV (reference sequence). CDR3 bases: TGTGCCAGCAGTCCTACAGGGCCGTCCTATGGCTACACCTTC. The encoded protein is CASSPTGPSYGYTF.

The J gene is TRBJ1-2, the V gene TRBV2; TRBD1 agrees at 10 bases. The length of the CDR3 is 11 residues. Unmatched junction bases numbered 6, after V lost 6 bases and J lost 14 bases. Per germline, CDR1 SNHLY and CDR2 FYNNEI. This CDR3 reads CASRGDRGETF. In nucleotides, the CDR3 is TGTGCCAGCAGGGGGGACAGGGGAGAGACCTTC.

V usage is TRBV28 and J usage is TRBJ1-2, with TRBD1 matching over 7 bases. The germline V gene has CDR1 MDHEN and CDR2 SYDVKM. V shed 4 bases and J 14 bases; nucleotides not matched to a gene: 10. The CDR3 is made up of 12 amino acids. The CDR3, as DNA: TGTGCCAGCAGTTCCGAACTGACAGGGTGGACCTTC. Amino acid sequence: CASSSELTGWTF.